This entry describes one TCR beta chain. Its antigen is not known. The V gene lost 5 bases and the J gene lost 7 bases, with 12 bases spanning the gap. This CDR3 region has 13 residues. The V gene's germline CDR1 is SGHTA and CDR2 FQGNSA. This entry belongs to a study of cytomegalovirus exposure and HLA in healthy donors. Study-wide results and limits: Both high specificity and high sensitivity reportedly marked the classifier's diagnosis of cytomegalovirus status. In a later analysis, compared with equally common non-associated chains, HLA-associated beta chains were more expanded.

PCR involved 60 Vbeta and 13 Jbeta primers. Repertoires were generated with immunoSEQ multiplex PCR, while TCRdb's copy carries only in-frame clones and drops some. The table lists about 180,000 clones, less than 85% of them singletons. The sequenced sample was PBMCs. The chain combines TRBV7-2 with TRBJ1-5, with D maybe TRBD1 (5 bases). The TCR comes from a man aged 40-50 years in good health and CMV-seronegative. The DNA of the CDR3 is TGTGCCAGCAGCGCAGGGATGGGGCAGCCCCAGCATTTT. This sequence encodes CASSAGMGQPQHF.